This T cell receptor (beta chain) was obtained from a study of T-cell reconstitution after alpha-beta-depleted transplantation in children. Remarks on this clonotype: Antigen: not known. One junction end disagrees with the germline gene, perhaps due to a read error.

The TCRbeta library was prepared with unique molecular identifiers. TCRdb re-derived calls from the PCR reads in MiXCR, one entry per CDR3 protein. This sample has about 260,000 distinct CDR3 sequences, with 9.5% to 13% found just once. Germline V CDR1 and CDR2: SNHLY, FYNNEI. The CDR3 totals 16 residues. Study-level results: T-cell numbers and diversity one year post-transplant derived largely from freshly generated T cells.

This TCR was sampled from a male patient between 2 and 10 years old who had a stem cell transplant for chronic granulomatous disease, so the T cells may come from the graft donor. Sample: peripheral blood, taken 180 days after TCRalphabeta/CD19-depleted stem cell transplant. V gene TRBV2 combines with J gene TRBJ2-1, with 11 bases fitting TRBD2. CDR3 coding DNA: TGTGCCAGCAGTGGGACTAGCGGGTTCTCCTACGATGAGCGGTTCTTC. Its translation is CASSGTSGFSYDERFF.